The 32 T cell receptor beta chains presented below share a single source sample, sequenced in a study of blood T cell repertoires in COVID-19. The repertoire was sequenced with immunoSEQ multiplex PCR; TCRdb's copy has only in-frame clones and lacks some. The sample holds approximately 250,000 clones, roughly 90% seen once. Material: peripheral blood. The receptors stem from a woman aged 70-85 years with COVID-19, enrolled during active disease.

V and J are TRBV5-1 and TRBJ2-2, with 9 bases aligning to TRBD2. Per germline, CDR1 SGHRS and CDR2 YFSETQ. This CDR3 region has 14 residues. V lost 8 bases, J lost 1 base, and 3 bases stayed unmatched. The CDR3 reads CASSSGENTGELFF. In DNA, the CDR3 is TGCGCCAGTTCTAGCGGGGAGAACACCGGGGAGCTGTTTTTT.

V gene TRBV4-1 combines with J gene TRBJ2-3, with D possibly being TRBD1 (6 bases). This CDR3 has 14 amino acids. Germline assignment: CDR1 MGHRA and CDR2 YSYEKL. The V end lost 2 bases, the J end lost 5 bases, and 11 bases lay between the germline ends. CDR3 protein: CASSQPTGRDTQYF. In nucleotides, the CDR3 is TGCGCCAGCAGCCAACCCACAGGGCGAGATACGCAGTATTTT.

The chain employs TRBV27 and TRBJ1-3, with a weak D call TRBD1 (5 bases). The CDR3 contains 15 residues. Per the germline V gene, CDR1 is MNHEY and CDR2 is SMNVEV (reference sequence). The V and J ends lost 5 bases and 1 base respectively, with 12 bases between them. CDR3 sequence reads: CASSATGFSGNTIYF. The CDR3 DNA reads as TGTGCCAGCAGTGCCACAGGATTTTCTGGAAACACCATATATTTT.

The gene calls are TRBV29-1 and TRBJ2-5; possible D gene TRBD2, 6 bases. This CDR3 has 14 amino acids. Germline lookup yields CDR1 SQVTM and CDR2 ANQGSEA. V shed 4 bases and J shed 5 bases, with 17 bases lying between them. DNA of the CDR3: TGCAGCGTTGGTAGGTCGGGGGTAGAGGAGACCCAGTACTTC. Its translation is CSVGRSGVEETQYF.

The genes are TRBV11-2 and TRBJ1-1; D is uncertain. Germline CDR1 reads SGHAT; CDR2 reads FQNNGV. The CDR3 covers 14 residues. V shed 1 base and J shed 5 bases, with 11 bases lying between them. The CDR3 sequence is CASSLVEGMTEAFF. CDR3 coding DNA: TGTGCCAGCAGCTTAGTAGAGGGAATGACTGAAGCTTTCTTT.

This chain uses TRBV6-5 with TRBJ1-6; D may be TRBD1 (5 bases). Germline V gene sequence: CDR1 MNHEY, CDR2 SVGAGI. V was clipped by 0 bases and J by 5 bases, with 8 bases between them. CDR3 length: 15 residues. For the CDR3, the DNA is TGTGCCAGCAGTTACTCTGGCAGGGATAATTCACCCCTCCACTTT. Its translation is CASSYSGRDNSPLHF.

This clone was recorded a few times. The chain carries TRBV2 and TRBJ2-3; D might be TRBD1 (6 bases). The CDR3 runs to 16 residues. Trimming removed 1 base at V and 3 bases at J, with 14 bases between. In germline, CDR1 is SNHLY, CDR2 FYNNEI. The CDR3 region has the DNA TGTGCCAGCAGTGAAGGAGGCAGGGGAAGTACAGATACGCAGTATTTT. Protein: CASSEGGRGSTDTQYF.

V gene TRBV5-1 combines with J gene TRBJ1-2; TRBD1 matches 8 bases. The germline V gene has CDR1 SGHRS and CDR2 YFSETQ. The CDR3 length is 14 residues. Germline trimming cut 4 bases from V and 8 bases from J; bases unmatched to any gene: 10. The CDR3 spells CASSPPTGVEGYTF. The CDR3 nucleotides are TGCGCCAGCAGCCCGCCGACAGGGGTCGAGGGCTACACCTTC.

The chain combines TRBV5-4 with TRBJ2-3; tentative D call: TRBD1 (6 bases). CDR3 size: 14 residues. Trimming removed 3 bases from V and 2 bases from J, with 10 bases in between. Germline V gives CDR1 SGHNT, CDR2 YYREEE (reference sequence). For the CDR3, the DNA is TGTGCCAGCAGCTACGACAGGATCACAGATACGCAGTATTTT. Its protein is CASSYDRITDTQYF.

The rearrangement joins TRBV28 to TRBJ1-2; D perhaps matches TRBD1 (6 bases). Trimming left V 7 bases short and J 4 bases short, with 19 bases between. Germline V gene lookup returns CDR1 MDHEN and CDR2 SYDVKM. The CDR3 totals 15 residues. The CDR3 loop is CASTTGTGLSYGYTF. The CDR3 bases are TGTGCCAGCACCACTGGCACAGGGCTGAGCTATGGCTACACCTTC.

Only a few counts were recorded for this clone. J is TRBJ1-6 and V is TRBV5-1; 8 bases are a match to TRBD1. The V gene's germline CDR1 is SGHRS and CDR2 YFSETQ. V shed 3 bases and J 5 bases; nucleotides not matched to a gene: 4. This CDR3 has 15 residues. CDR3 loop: CASSSPGQDNSPLHF. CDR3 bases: TGCGCCAGCAGCTCCCCGGGACAGGATAATTCACCCCTCCACTTT.

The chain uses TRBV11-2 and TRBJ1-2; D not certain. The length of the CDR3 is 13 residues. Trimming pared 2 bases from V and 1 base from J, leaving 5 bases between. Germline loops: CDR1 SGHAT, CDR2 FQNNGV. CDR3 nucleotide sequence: TGTGCCAGCAGCTTAACCAGTAACTATGGCTACACCTTC. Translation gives CASSLTSNYGYTF.

The CDR3 is CASSYELGLDHEQYF. In DNA, the CDR3 is TGTGCCAGCAGTTATGAACTGGGACTGGACCACGAGCAGTACTTC. The chain couples TRBV6-5 to TRBJ2-7; D possibly corresponds to TRBD2 (6 bases). Trimming took 3 bases from V and 5 from J, leaving 17 bases between them. Per the germline V gene, CDR1 is MNHEY and CDR2 is SVGAGI. The length of the CDR3 is 15 residues.

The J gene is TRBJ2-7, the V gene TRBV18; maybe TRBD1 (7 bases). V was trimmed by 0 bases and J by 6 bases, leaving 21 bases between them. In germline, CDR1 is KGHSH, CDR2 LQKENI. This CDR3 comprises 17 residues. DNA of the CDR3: TGTGCCAGCTCACCACCAACCGGACTATCGACAGGGCTCGAGCAGTACTTC. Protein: CASSPPTGLSTGLEQYF.

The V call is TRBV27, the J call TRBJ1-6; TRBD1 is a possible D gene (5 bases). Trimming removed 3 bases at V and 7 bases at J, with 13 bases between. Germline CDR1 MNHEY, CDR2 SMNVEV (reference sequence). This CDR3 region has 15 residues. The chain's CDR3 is CASSFPGLKNSPLHF. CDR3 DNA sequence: TGTGCCAGCAGTTTCCCAGGGTTAAAGAATTCACCCCTCCACTTT.

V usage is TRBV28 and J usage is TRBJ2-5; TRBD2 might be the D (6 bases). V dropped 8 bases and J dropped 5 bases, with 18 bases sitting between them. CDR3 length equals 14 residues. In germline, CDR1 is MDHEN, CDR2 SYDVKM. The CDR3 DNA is TGTGCCAGCCTGGGGGGAGGCTCCGTGGAGACCCAGTACTTC. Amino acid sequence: CASLGGGSVETQYF.

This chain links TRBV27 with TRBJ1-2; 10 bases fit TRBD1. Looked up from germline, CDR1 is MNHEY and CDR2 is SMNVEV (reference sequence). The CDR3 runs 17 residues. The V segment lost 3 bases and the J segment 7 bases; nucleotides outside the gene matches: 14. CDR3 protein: CASSFFYSGTGVIGYTF. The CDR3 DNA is TGTGCCAGCAGTTTCTTTTATTCGGGGACAGGGGTAATTGGCTACACCTTC.

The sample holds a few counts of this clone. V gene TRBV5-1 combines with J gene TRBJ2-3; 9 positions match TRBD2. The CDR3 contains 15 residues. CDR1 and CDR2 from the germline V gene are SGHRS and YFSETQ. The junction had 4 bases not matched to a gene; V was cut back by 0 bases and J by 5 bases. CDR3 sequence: CASSLESGGRDTQYF. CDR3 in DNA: TGCGCCAGCAGCTTGGAGAGCGGGGGGCGAGATACGCAGTATTTT.

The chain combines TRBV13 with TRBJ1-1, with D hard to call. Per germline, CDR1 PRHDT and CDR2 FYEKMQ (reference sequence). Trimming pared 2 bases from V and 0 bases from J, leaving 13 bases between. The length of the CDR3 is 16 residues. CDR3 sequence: CASSLLGQKMNTEAFF. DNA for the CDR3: TGTGCCAGCAGCTTATTGGGCCAGAAAATGAACACTGAAGCTTTCTTT.

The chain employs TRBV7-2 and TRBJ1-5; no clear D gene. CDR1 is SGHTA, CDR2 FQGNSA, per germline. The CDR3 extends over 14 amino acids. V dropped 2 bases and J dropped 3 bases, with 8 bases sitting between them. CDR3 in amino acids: CASSLSSLNQPQHF. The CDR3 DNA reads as TGTGCCAGCAGCTTAAGTAGCCTCAATCAGCCCCAGCATTTT.

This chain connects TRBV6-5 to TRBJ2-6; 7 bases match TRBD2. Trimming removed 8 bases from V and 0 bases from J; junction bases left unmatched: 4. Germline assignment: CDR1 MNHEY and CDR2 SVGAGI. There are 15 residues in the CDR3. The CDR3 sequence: CASGGGSSGANVLTF. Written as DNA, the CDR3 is TGTGCCAGCGGGGGGGGGAGCTCTGGGGCCAACGTCCTGACTTTC.

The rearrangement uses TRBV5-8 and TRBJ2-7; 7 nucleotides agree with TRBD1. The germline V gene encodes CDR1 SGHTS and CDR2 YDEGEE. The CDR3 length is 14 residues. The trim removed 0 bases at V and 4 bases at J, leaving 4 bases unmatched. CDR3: CASSLGQGDYEQYF. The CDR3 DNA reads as TGTGCCAGCAGCTTGGGACAGGGAGATTACGAGCAGTACTTC. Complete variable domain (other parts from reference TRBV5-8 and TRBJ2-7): EAGVTQSPTHLIKTRGQQATLRCSPISGHTSVYWYQQALGLGLQFLLWYDEGEERNRGNFPPRFSGRQFPNYSSELNVNALELEDSALYLCASSLGQGDYEQYFGPGTRLTVT.

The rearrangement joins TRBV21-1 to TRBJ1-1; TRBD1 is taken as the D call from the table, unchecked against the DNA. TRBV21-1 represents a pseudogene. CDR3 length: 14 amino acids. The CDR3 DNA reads TGTGCCAGCAGCATATGGACAGGGAGAGGTGAAGCTTTCTTT. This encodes CASSIWTGRGEAFF.

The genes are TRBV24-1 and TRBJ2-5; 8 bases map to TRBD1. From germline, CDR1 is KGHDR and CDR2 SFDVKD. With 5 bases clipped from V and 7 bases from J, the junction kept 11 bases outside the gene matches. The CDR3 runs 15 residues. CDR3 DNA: TGTGCCACCAGTGGGGTTGGACAGGGCATCTGGACCCAGTACTTC. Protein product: CATSGVGQGIWTQYF.

The CDR3 here is CASSVLGDGNTIYF. CDR3 in DNA: TGTGCCAGCAGCGTATTGGGAGACGGAAACACCATATATTTT. V is TRBV9 and J is TRBJ1-3, with unresolved D. The CDR3 length is 14 residues. Germline-derived CDR1 and CDR2 are SGDLS and YYNGEE. Trimming left V 1 base short and J 4 bases short, with 9 bases between.

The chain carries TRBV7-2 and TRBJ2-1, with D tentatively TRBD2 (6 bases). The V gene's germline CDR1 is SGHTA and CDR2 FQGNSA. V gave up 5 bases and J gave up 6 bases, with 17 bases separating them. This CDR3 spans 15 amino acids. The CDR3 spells CASSHGLGRGNEQFF. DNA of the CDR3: TGTGCCAGCAGCCATGGACTGGGGCGGGGCAATGAGCAGTTCTTC.

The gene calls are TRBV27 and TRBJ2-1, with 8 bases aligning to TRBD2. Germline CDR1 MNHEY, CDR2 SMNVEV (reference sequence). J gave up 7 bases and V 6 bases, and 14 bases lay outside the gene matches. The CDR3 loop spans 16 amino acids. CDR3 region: CASSRPGGASLNEQFF. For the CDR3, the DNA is TGTGCCAGCAGCCGACCCGGGGGGGCCTCTCTTAATGAGCAGTTCTTC.

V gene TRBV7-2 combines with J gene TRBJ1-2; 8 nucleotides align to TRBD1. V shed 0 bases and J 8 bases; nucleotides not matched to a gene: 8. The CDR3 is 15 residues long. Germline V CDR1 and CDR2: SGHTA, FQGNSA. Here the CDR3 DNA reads TGTGCCAGCAGCTTAGCGCGACAGGGGATGGGGGGCTACACCTTC. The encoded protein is CASSLARQGMGGYTF.

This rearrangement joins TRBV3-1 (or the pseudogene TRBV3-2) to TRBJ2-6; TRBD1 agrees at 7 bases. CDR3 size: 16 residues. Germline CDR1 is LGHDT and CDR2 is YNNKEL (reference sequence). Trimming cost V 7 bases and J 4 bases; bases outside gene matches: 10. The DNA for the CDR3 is TGTGCCAGCACCCCACTCAGGGGGAGCGGGGCCAACGTCCTGACTTTC. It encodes CASTPLRGSGANVLTF.

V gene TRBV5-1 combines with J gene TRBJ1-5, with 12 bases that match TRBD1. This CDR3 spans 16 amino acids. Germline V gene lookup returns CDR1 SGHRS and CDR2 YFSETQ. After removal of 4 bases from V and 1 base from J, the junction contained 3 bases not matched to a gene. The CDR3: CASSLGQGASNQPQHF. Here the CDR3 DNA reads TGCGCCAGCAGCCTGGGACAGGGGGCGAGCAATCAGCCCCAGCATTTT.

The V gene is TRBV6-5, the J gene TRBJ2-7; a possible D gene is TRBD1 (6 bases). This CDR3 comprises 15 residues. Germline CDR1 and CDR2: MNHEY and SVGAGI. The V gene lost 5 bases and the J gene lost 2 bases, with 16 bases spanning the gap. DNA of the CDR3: TGTGCCAGCAGTCTTCCGAGTACAGGGCCCTACGAGCAGTACTTC. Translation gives CASSLPSTGPYEQYF.

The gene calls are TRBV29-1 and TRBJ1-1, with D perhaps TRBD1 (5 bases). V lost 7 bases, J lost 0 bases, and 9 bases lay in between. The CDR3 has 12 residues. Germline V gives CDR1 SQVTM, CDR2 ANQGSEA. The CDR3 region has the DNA TGCAGCGCCGGACAAGTGAACACTGAAGCTTTCTTT. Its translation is CSAGQVNTEAFF.